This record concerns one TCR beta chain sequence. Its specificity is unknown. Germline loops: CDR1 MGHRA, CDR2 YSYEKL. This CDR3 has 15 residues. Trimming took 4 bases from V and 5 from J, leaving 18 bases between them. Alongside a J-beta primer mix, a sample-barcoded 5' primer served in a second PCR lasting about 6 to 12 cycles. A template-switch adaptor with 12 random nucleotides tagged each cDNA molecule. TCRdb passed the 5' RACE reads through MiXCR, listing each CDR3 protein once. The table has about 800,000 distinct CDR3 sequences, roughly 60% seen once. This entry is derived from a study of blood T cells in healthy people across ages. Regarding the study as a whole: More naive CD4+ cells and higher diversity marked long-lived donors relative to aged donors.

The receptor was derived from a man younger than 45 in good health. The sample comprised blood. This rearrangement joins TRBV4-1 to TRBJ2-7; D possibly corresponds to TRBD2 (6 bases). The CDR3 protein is CASSPGRGRFDEQYF. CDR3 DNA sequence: TGCGCCAGCAGCCCTGGTCGGGGGAGGTTCGACGAGCAGTACTTC.